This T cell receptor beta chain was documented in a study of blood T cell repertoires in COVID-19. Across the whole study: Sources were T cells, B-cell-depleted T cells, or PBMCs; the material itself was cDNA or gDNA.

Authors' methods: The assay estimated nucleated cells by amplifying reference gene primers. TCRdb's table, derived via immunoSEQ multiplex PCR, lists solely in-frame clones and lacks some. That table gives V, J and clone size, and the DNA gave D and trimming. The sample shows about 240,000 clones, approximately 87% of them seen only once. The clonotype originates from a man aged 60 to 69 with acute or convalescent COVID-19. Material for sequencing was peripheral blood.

The CDR3 nucleotides are TGTGCCAGCAGCGTAGAAGGACAGACCTCAGCAGATACGCAGTATTTT. The encoded protein is CASSVEGQTSADTQYF. The chain couples TRBV9 to TRBJ2-3; tentatively, D is TRBD1 (6 bases). Germline V lookup: CDR1 SGDLS, CDR2 YYNGEE. Trimming stripped 0 bases from V and 4 bases from J, with 15 bases between. CDR3 size: 16 residues.